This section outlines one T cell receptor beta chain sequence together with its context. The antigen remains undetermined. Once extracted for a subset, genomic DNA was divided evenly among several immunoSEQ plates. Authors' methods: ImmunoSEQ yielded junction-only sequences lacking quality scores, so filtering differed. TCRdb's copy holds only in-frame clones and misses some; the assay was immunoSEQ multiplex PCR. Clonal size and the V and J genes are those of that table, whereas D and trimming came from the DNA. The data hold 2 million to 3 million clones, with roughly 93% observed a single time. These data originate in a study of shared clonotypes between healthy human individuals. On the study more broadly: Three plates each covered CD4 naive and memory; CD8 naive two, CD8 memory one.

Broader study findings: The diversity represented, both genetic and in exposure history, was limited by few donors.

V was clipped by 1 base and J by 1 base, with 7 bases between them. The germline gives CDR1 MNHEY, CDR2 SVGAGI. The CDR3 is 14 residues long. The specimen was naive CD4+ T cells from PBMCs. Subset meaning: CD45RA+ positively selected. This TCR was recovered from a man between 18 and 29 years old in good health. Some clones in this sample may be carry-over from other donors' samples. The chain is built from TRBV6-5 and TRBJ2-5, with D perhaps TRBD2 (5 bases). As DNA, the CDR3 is TGTGCCAGCAGTTACTTCGGGATCCAAGAGACCCAGTACTTC. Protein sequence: CASSYFGIQETQYF.